These 24 T cell receptor beta chains share one sample of origin, sequenced in a study of cytomegalovirus exposure and HLA in healthy donors. The PCR was carried out with 60 Vbeta primers and 13 Jbeta primers. Only in-frame clones appear in the TCRdb table, and some are missing; sequencing was by immunoSEQ multiplex PCR. The sample shows 85,000 to 100,000 clones, 86% of them seen only once. The sequencing sample was made of PBMCs. These receptors all come from a man aged 30 to 39 in good health and CMV-seropositive.

The chain links TRBV4-1 to TRBJ2-4, with 8 bases identical to TRBD2. The CDR3 sequence is 20 residues long. CDR1 is MGHRA and CDR2 is YSYEKL in the germline V gene. Trimming took 3 bases from V and 1 from J; bases not matched to a gene: 17. In DNA, the CDR3 is TGCGCCAGCAGCCACCAAACCGGGACTAGTAGGGTCGGCGCCAAAAACATTCAGTACTTC. It is translated as CASSHQTGTSRVGAKNIQYF.

This chain joins TRBV30 and TRBJ2-5, with 8 nucleotides matching TRBD1. The DNA end favors TRBJ2-7, so the J call may be wrong. Germline V gene lookup returns CDR1 GTSNPN and CDR2 SVGIG (reference sequence). The CDR3 has 16 amino acids. CDR3 protein: CAWRNTGGRDPNEQYF. The CDR3 DNA reads TGTGCCTGGAGAAATACAGGGGGGCGCGATCCTAACGAGCAGTACTTC.

About this clone itself: At one end, the junction sequence differs from germline, possibly due to a read error. This sequence joins TRBV6-5 and TRBJ1-2, with D maybe TRBD1 (6 bases). Germline V gene sequence: CDR1 MNHEY, CDR2 SVGAGI. The CDR3 sequence is 15 residues long. CDR3 bases: TGTACCAGCACTGTACAGGGTTCTTATTCCGGTGGCTACACCTTC. Residues: CTSTVQGSYSGGYTF.

This chain links TRBV29-1 with TRBJ2-1; the D gene is possibly TRBD2 (5 bases). CDR1 and CDR2 (germline): SQVTM, ANQGSEA. V was pared by 8 bases and J by 2 bases, with 13 bases between. CDR3 length: 13 residues. CDR3 DNA: TGCAGCAGTAGTGAGGGCACCTACAATGAGCAGTTCTTC. The encoded protein is CSSSEGTYNEQFF.

With regard to this clone: A junction end diverges from the germline sequence, so it may reflect a read error. The CDR3 DNA reads as TGTGCCAGCAGGGAAGGACAGTTTATTACTGAAGCTTTCTTT. It encodes CASREGQFITEAFF. The chain is built from TRBV2 and TRBJ1-1, with D perhaps TRBD1 (6 bases). Germline values: CDR1 SNHLY, CDR2 FYNNEI. This CDR3 is built from 14 residues.

The V call is TRBV30, the J call TRBJ2-3; D gene uncertain. CDR3 length: 15 residues. Germline-derived CDR1 and CDR2 are GTSNPN and SVGIG (reference sequence). V was cut by 0 bases and J by 4 bases, with 14 bases left in between. The CDR3 DNA sequence: TGTGCCTGGAGTGTTGGTAGCTCGTTCGCAGATACGCAGTATTTT. Translation gives CAWSVGSSFADTQYF.

The CDR3 DNA sequence: TGTGCCAGCAGCTTAGGTCTAGCGGGGGTCTACGAGCAGTACTTC. Amino acids: CASSLGLAGVYEQYF. The chain combines TRBV7-9 with TRBJ2-7; 10 bases line up with TRBD2. The V segment lost 1 base and the J segment 3 bases; nucleotides outside the gene matches: 3. Per germline, CDR1 SEHNR and CDR2 FQNEAQ (reference sequence). This CDR3 comprises 15 residues.

The J gene is TRBJ1-2, the V gene TRBV5-1; 8 bases are shared with TRBD1. The CDR3 is 16 residues long. Trimming took 4 bases from V and 2 from J; bases not matched to a gene: 10. CDR1 and CDR2 from the germline V gene are SGHRS and YFSETQ. CDR3 loop: CASSRRLDRENYGYTF. The DNA for the CDR3 is TGCGCCAGCAGCCGACGTCTGGACAGGGAGAACTATGGCTACACCTTC. Drawing the rest from reference TRBV5-1 and TRBJ1-2, the complete variable domain is KAGVTQTPRYLIKTRGQQVTLSCSPISGHRSVSWYQQTPGQGLQFLFEYFSETQRNKGNFPGRFSGRQFSNSRSEMNVSTLELGDSALYLCASSRRLDRENYGYTFGSGTRLTVV.

The chain uses TRBV7-9 and TRBJ2-7; 7 nucleotides line up with TRBD1. V shed 1 base and J 6 bases; nucleotides not matched to a gene: 12. The CDR3 runs to 16 residues. Germline values: CDR1 SEHNR, CDR2 FQNEAQ (reference sequence). The CDR3 here is CASSLEVQGVGAEQYF. CDR3 in DNA: TGTGCCAGCAGCTTAGAAGTTCAGGGGGTAGGGGCCGAGCAGTACTTC. The entire variable domain, with the rest obtained from reference TRBV7-9 and TRBJ2-7, is as follows: DTGVSQNPRHKITKRGQNVTFRCDPISEHNRLYWYRQTLGQGPEFLTYFQNEAQLEKSRLLSDRFSAERPKGSFSTLEIQRTEQGDSAMYLCASSLEVQGVGAEQYFGPGTRLTVT.

The CDR3 coding sequence is TGTGCCATCAGTGAGGGGACTAGCGGGATCAAGACCCAGTACTTC. Translated: CAISEGTSGIKTQYF. The chain links TRBV10-3 to TRBJ2-5; 13 bases are shared with TRBD2. From germline, CDR1 is ENHRY and CDR2 SYGVKD. The V segment lost 2 bases and the J segment 6 bases; nucleotides outside the gene matches: 3. The length of the CDR3 is 15 residues.

This clone was seen just once. The V and J genes are TRBV5-5 and TRBJ1-3; TRBD1 might be the D (6 bases). The V and J ends lost 1 base and 0 bases respectively, with 8 bases between them. Germline V gene sequence: CDR1 SGHKS, CDR2 YYEKEE (reference sequence). The CDR3 consists of 15 residues. The CDR3 region has the DNA TGTGCCAGCAGCTTGACAGGGATCTCTGGAAACACCATATATTTT. Translating it yields CASSLTGISGNTIYF. The entire variable domain, with the rest obtained from reference TRBV5-5 and TRBJ1-3, is as follows: DAGVTQSPTHLIKTRGQQVTLRCSPISGHKSVSWYQQVLGQGPQFIFQYYEKEERGRGNFPDRFSARQFPNYSSELNVNALLLGDSALYLCASSLTGISGNTIYFGEGSWLTVV.

A word on this clone: Additional DNA sequences in this sample encode the identical CDR3. The chain employs TRBV27 and TRBJ2-1; D not resolved. V dropped 3 bases and J dropped 0 bases, with 9 bases sitting between them. CDR1 is MNHEY and CDR2 is SMNVEV in the germline V gene (reference sequence). The CDR3 has 15 residues. CDR3: CASSLLAGSYNEQFF. CDR3 sequence (DNA): TGTGCCAGCAGTTTGTTGGCAGGCTCCTACAATGAGCAGTTCTTC.

This chain uses TRBV6-1 with TRBJ1-5; D uncertain. V dropped 5 bases and J dropped 4 bases, with 15 bases sitting between them. The CDR3 loop spans 15 amino acids. Germline CDR1 and CDR2: MNHNS and SASEGT. The CDR3 reads CASSSIGRGNQPQHF. CDR3 bases: TGTGCCAGCAGTTCAATAGGACGGGGAAATCAGCCCCAGCATTTT.

This clone occurred once. The genes are TRBV7-8 and TRBJ2-3; perhaps TRBD2 as D (6 bases). This CDR3 comprises 15 residues. The germline V gene encodes CDR1 SGHVS and CDR2 FQNEAQ. Trimming removed 3 bases at V and 4 bases at J, with 14 bases between. The CDR3 bases are TGTGCCAGCAGCTTTCGGGAGTCGTATTCAGATACGCAGTATTTT. It specifies CASSFRESYSDTQYF.

The chain joins TRBV5-1 to TRBJ2-2, with 12 bases that match TRBD2. V lost 4 bases and J lost 6; bases outside the gene matches: 4. The V gene's germline CDR1 is SGHRS and CDR2 YFSETQ. The CDR3 contains 15 residues. This CDR3 reads CASSRLAGESGELFF. The CDR3 bases are TGCGCCAGCAGCCGACTAGCGGGAGAATCCGGGGAGCTGTTTTTT.

The chain joins TRBV10-2 to TRBJ2-5; 7 positions match TRBD2. The J call may be in error: the DNA end matches TRBJ2-7 better. The CDR3 runs 13 residues. The germline CDR1 and CDR2 sequences are WSHSY and SAAADI. CDR3 amino acids: CASGRDYHYEQYF. CDR3 DNA: TGCGCCAGCGGGAGGGACTACCACTACGAGCAGTACTTC.

The J gene is TRBJ1-1, the V gene TRBV10-3, with D uncertain. The CDR3 runs to 13 residues. Germline V gene sequence: CDR1 ENHRY, CDR2 SYGVKD. V was trimmed by 4 bases and J by 1 base, leaving 7 bases between them. The chain's CDR3 is CAISVEGNTEAFF. In nucleotides, the CDR3 is TGTGCCATCAGTGTCGAGGGGAACACTGAAGCTTTCTTT.

This clone was detected once. This chain links TRBV12-5 with TRBJ2-3; 7 bases align to TRBD2. The CDR3 is made up of 16 amino acids. V dropped 5 bases and J dropped 5; count of bases not matched to a gene: 13. The germline CDR1 and CDR2 sequences are LGHNT and FRNRAP. CDR3 bases: TGTGCTAGTGGTCCGTCTGGGGGAGGGCCGTTAGATACGCAGTATTTT. It yields the protein CASGPSGGGPLDTQYF.

This chain uses TRBV28 with TRBJ2-7, with a possible D match to TRBD2 (5 bases). CDR1 is MDHEN, CDR2 SYDVKM, per germline. CDR3 length: 14 amino acids. The V gene lost 7 bases and the J gene lost 2 bases, with 15 bases spanning the gap. The DNA of the CDR3 is TGTGCCAGCAAGGTTAGCGTACCCGCCTACGAGCAGTACTTC. Its translation is CASKVSVPAYEQYF.

This chain joins TRBV5-6 and TRBJ2-3; D unclear. Trimming took 1 base from V and 2 from J, leaving 5 bases between them. CDR3 length: 13 amino acids. Germline V lookup: CDR1 SGHDT, CDR2 YYEEEE. The CDR3 bases are TGTGCCAGCAGCTTGATTAACACAGATACGCAGTATTTT. This translates into CASSLINTDTQYF.

The chain employs TRBV14 and TRBJ2-6; a weak D match, TRBD1 (5 bases). The V gene's germline CDR1 is SGHDN and CDR2 FVKESK. The CDR3 extends over 17 amino acids. V lost 4 bases to trimming and J lost 4 bases, with 17 bases between them. The CDR3 sequence: CASSPIQGIKGANVLTF. The CDR3 region has the DNA TGTGCCAGCAGCCCCATTCAGGGTATCAAGGGGGCCAACGTCCTGACTTTC.

The J gene is TRBJ1-5, the V gene TRBV10-3; perhaps TRBD1 as D (5 bases). Germline CDR1 and CDR2: ENHRY and SYGVKD. V was trimmed by 7 bases and J by 4 bases, leaving 11 bases between them. CDR3 length equals 13 residues. The CDR3 sequence is CAITQGQNQPQHF. DNA of the CDR3: TGTGCCATCACGCAGGGTCAGAATCAGCCCCAGCATTTT.

The V call is TRBV4-2, the J call TRBJ2-7; 9 positions agree with TRBD1. The ends lost 0 bases at V and 7 bases at J; junction bases unmatched: 13. Germline assignment: CDR1 LGHNA and CDR2 YNFKEQ. CDR3 size: 17 residues. CDR3 nucleotide sequence: TGTGCCAGCAGCCAAGAGCTGGGCGGGACAGGGATAAGAGAGCAGTACTTC. Its translation is CASSQELGGTGIREQYF.

The chain employs TRBV28 and TRBJ2-7; maybe TRBD2 (5 bases). The CDR3 covers 13 residues. Per germline, CDR1 MDHEN and CDR2 SYDVKM. V was cut by 2 bases and J by 4 bases, with 9 bases left in between. CDR3 bases: TGTGCCAGCAGTTTAAGCGGACCTTACGAGCAGTACTTC. It encodes CASSLSGPYEQYF.